This record covers a single TCR beta chain. This sample is drawn from a study of T cells after somatic rescue of genetic block. TCRdb's copy holds only in-frame clones and misses some; the assay was immunoSEQ multiplex PCR. The profile covers about 110,000 clones, with just over 90% appearing a single time and roughly 1.5% taken by the ten largest. With V trimmed by 0 bases and J by 5 bases, 3 bases remained unmatched. The CDR3 runs 15 residues. The germline V gene encodes CDR1 SGDLS and CDR2 YYNGEE. This TCR came from a woman aged 18-35 years. This chain joins TRBV9 and TRBJ2-3, with 10 positions matching TRBD2. Sequencing was carried out using peripheral blood mononuclear cells (PBMCs). CDR3 residues: CASSVGLAGRDTQYF. For the CDR3, the DNA is TGTGCCAGCAGCGTAGGACTAGCGGGCAGAGATACGCAGTATTTT.